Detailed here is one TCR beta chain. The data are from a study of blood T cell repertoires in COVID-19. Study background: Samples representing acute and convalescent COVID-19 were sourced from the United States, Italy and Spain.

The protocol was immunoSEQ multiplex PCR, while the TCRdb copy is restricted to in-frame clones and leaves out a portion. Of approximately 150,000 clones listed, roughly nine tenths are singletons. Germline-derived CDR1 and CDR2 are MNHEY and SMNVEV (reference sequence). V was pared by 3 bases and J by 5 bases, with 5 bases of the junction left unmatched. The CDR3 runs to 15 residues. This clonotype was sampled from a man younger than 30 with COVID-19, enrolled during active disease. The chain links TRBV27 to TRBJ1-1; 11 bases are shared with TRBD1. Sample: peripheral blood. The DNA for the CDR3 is TGTGCCAGCAGTTTCGGGACAGGGGGTTTAACTGAAGCTTTCTTT. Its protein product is CASSFGTGGLTEAFF.